The T cell receptor (beta chain) under discussion was sequenced for a study of blood T cells in healthy people across ages. Per sample, extraction of total RNA gave at least 5.5 micrograms in every case. Germline values: CDR1 KGHSH, CDR2 LQKENI. The CDR3 consists of 16 residues. V gave up 3 bases and J gave up 4 bases, with 13 bases separating them. Comment on this clonotype: Its antigen is unknown.

Points from the study as a whole: Long-lived donors had more naive CD4+ cells and higher diversity than aged donors.

Then a second PCR, running roughly 7 to 11 cycles, was carried out with a sample-barcoded 5' primer and a J-beta primer mix. Tags on each cDNA molecule came from a template-switch adaptor with 12 random nucleotides. CDR3-containing paired-end reads numbering at least 2.5 million came from each sample. Each CDR3 protein gets one entry after TCRdb re-called the 5' RACE reads with MiXCR. Counted here are roughly 1,300,000 distinct CDR3 sequences, almost 60% occurring once; the ten biggest clones make up about 6.7%. This TCR came from a man younger than 35 in good health. The rearrangement joins TRBV18 to TRBJ2-6; no definite D call. The material sequenced was blood. This chain's CDR3 is CASSPQEGSGANVLTF. The CDR3 region has the DNA TGTGCCAGCTCACCCCAGGAAGGGTCCGGGGCCAACGTCCTGACTTTC.